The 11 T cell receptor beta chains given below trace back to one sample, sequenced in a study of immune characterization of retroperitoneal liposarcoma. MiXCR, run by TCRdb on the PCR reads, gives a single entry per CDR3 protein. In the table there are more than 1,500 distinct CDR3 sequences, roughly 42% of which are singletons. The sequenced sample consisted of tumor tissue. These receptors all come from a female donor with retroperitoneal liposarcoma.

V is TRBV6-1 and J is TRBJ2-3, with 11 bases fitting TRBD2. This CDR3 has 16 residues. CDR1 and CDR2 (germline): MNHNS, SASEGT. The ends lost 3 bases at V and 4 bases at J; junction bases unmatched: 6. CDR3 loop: CASSETGTSGSDTQYF. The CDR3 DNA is TGTGCCAGCAGTGAGACCGGGACTAGCGGTTCAGATACGCAGTATTTT.

This CDR3 reads CASSKGRNEQFF. The CDR3 DNA is TGTGCCAGCAGTAAAGGCCGTAATGAGCAGTTCTTC. V and J are TRBV6-5 and TRBJ2-5; D is unclear. TRBJ2-1 matches the DNA end more closely, so the J call is doubtful. Germline V gives CDR1 MNHEY, CDR2 SVGAGI. The CDR3 contains 12 residues.

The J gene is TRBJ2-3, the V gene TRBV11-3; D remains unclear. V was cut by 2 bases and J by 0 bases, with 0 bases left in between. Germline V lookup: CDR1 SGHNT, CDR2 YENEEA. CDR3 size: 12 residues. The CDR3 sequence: CASSLSTDTQYF. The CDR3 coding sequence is TGTGCCAGCAGCTTAAGCACAGATACGCAGTATTTT.

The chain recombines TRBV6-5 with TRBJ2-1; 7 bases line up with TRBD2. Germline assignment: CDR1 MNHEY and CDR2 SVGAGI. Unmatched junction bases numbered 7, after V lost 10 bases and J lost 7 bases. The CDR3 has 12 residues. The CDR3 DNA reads TGTGCCACGAGGGAGGGGTGGAATGAGCAGTTCTTC. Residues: CATREGWNEQFF.

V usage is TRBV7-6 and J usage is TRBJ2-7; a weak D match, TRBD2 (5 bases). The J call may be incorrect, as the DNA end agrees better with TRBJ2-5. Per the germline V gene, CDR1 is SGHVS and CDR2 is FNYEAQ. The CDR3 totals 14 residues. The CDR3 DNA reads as TGTGCCAGCAGCTCAGGACTGGCCGGAGAGACCCAGTACTTC. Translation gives CASSSGLAGETQYF.

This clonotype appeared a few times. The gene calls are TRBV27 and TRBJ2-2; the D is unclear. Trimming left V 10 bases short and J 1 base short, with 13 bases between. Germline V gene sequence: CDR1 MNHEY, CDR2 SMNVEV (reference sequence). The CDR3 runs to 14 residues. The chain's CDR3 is CATRTTLNTGELFF. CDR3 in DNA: TGTGCCACCAGGACCACCTTGAACACCGGGGAGCTGTTTTTT.

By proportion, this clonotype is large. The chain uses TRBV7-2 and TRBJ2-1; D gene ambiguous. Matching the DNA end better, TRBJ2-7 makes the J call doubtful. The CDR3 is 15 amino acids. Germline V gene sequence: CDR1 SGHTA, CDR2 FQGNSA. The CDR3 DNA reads TGTGCCAGCAATTCCCGGTGGGTTTCCTACAATGAGCAGTACTTC. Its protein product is CASNSRWVSYNEQYF.

Written as DNA, the CDR3 is TGTGCCAGCAGTGAAGCGGAGACTACCAATGAGCAGTTCTTC. This translates into CASSEAETTNEQFF. V and J are TRBV6-1 and TRBJ2-1, with D tentatively TRBD2 (5 bases). CDR3 size: 14 residues. Germline-derived CDR1 and CDR2 are MNHNS and SASEGT. Trimming shortened V by 0 bases and J by 6 bases, and 9 bases separated the two germline ends.

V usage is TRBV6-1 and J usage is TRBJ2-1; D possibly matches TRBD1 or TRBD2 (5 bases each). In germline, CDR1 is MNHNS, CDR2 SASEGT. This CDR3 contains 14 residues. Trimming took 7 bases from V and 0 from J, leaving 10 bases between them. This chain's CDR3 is CASKGTISYNEQFF. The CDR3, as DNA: TGTGCCAGCAAAGGGACCATCTCCTACAATGAGCAGTTCTTC.

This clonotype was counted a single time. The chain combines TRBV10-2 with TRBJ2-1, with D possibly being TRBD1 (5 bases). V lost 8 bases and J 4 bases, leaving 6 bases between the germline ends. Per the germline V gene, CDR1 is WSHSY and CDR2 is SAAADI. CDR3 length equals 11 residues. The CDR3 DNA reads TGCGCCAGCGGACAATACAATGAGCAGTTCTTC. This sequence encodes CASGQYNEQFF.

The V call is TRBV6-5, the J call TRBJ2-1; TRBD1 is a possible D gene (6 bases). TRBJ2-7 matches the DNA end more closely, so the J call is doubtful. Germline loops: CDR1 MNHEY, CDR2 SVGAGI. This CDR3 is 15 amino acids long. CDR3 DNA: TGTGCCAGCAGTTACCTAGTGCAGGGGCCGGGGGAGCAGTACTTC. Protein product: CASSYLVQGPGEQYF.